This T cell receptor (beta chain) was sequenced in a study of CD8+CD57+ T cells in acquired aplastic anemia. Study-level information: Sorted CD4+ and CD8+ cells gave an average of about 3 ug of DNA.

TCR beta VDJ and CDR3 profiles were obtained from a genomic DNA template. One entry per CDR3 protein results from TCRdb running MiXCR on the reads. The repertoire holds roughly 200,000 distinct CDR3 sequences, with about three fifths as singletons. Patients sequenced had flow cytometry evidence of CD8+CD57+ cell expansion. In the case of this clonotype: What it recognizes is unknown.

Trimming took off 2 bases at V and 7 bases at J, with 15 bases between the two ends. This CDR3 contains 15 residues. The germline V gene has CDR1 LNHDA and CDR2 SQIVND (reference sequence). Whole-study results and caveats: The study identified almost 30 CD8+ CDR3 sequences shared by patients and controls.

The source is a human donor with aplastic anemia. The sequenced sample consisted of sorted CD4+, CD8+, or CD8+CD57+ T cells (not recorded which) from PBMCs. This rearrangement joins TRBV19 to TRBJ1-5; tentatively, D is TRBD1 (6 bases). Written as DNA, the CDR3 is TGTGCCAGTAGTATAAGGAGGGGGTGGGGGCAGCCCCAGCATTTT. This codes for CASSIRRGWGQPQHF.